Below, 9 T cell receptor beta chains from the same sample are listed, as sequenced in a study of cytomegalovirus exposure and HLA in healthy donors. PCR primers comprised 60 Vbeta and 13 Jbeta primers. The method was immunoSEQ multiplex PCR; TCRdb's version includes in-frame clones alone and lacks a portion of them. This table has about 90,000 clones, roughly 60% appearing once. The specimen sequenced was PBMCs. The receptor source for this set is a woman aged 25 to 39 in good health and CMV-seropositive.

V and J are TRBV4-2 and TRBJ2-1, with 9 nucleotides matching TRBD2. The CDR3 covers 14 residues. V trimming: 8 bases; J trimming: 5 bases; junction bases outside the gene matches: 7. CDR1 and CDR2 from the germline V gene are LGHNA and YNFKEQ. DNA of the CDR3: TGTGCCAGCCTTCGCGGGGGGGGTGACAATGAGCAGTTCTTC. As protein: CASLRGGGDNEQFF.

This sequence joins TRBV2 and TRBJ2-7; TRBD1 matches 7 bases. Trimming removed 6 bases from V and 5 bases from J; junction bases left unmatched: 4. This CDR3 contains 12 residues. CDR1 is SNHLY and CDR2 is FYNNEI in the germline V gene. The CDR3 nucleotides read TGTGCCAGCAGGTGGGACAGCCACGAGCAGTACTTC. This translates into CASRWDSHEQYF.

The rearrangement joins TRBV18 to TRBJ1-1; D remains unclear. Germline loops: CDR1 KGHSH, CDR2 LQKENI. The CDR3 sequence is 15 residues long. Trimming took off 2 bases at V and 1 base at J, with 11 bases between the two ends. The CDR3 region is CASSPVKLANTEAFF. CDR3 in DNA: TGTGCCAGCTCACCAGTTAAGCTAGCGAACACTGAAGCTTTCTTT.

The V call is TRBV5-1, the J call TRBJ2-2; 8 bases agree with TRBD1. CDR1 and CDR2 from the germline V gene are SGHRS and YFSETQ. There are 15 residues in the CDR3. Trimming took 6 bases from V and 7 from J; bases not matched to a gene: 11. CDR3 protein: CASTPSRGLGGELFF. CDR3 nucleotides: TGCGCCAGCACTCCCAGCAGGGGGCTGGGCGGGGAGCTGTTTTTT. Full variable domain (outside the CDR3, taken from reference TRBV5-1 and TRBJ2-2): KAGVTQTPRYLIKTRGQQVTLSCSPISGHRSVSWYQQTPGQGLQFLFEYFSETQRNKGNFPGRFSGRQFSNSRSEMNVSTLELGDSALYLCASTPSRGLGGELFFGEGSRLTVL.

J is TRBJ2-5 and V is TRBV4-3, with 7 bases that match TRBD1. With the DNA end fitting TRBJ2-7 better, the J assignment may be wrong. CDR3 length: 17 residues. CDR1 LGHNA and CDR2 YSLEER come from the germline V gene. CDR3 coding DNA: TGCGCCAGCAGCCGAGATTCACAGGGGACGCCCCCCTACGAGCAGTACTTC. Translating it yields CASSRDSQGTPPYEQYF.

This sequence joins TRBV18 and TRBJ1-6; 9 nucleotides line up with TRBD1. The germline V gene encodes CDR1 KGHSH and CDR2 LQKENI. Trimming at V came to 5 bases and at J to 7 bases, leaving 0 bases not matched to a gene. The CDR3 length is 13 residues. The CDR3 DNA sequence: TGTGCCAGCTCAGGACAGGGGAATTCACCCCTCCACTTT. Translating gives CASSGQGNSPLHF.

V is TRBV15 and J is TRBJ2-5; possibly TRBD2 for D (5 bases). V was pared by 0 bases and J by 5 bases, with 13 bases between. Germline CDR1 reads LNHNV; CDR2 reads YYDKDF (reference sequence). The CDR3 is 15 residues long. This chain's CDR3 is CATSRDLEGRETQYF. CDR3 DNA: TGTGCCACCAGCAGAGACCTTGAGGGTAGGGAGACCCAGTACTTC.

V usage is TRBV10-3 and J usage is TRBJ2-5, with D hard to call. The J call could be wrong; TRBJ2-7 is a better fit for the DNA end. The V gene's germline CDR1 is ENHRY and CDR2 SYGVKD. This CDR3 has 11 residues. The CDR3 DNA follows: TGTGCCATCGGCCCAGGCTACGAGCAGTACTTC. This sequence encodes CAIGPGYEQYF.

The CDR3 DNA reads TGTGCCTGGAGGGGCGGGGGGGCCGATACGCAGTATTTT. Amino acid sequence: CAWRGGGADTQYF. The chain couples TRBV30 to TRBJ2-3; 9 bases are shared with TRBD2. V lost 3 bases, J lost 6 bases, and 4 bases stayed unmatched. The germline V gene encodes CDR1 GTSNPN and CDR2 SVGIG (reference sequence). The CDR3 runs to 13 residues. The whole variable domain, filled in from reference TRBV30 and TRBJ2-3, reads SQTIHQWPATLVQPVGSPLSLECTVEGTSNPNLYWYRQAAGRGLQLLFYSVGIGQISSEVPQNLSASRPQDRQFILSSKKLLLSDSGFYLCAWRGGGADTQYFGPGTRLTVL.